This TCR beta chain was obtained from a study of blood T cell repertoires in COVID-19. Looking at the study overall: Donors in the United States, Italy and Spain gave samples during acute or convalescent COVID-19.

Authors' data handling: Reference gene primer amplification yielded estimated nucleated cell counts. Libraries were prepared by immunoSEQ multiplex PCR; TCRdb keeps only in-frame clonotypes and omits some of them. V and J calls plus clone size are reproduced from that table; the DNA served to infer D and trimming. The table shows 100,000 to 150,000 clones, with 85% occurring only once. This CDR3 is 14 amino acids long. The V end was cut by 2 bases, the J end by 4 bases, with 11 bases between. CDR1 and CDR2 (germline): SGHTA, FQGNSA. The sequenced sample consisted of peripheral blood. The gene calls are TRBV7-2 and TRBJ1-1; possible D gene TRBD1, 5 bases. The sequence was obtained from an elderly man with active or convalescent COVID-19. The CDR3 DNA follows: TGTGCCAGCAGCTTATTATTCGGGGGCACTGAAGCTTTCTTT. It translates to CASSLLFGGTEAFF.